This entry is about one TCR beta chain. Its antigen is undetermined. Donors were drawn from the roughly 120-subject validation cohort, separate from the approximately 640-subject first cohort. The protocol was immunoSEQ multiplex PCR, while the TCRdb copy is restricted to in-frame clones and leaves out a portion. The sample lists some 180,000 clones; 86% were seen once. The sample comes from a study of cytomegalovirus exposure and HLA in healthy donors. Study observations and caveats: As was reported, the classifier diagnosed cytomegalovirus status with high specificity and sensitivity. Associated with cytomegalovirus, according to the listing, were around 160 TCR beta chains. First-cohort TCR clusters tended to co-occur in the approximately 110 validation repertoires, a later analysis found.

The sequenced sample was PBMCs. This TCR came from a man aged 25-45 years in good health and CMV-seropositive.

CDR3 amino acids: CASSSGTGNQPQHF. The CDR3 region has the DNA TGTGCCAGCAGCTCCGGGACAGGCAATCAGCCCCAGCATTTT. The chain is built from TRBV5-6 and TRBJ1-5, with TRBD1 matching 7 bases. Germline V lookup: CDR1 SGHDT, CDR2 YYEEEE. This CDR3 has 14 residues. With V trimmed by 3 bases and J by 2 bases, 2 bases remained unmatched.